Listed here are 22 T cell receptor beta chains from one sample, sequenced in a study of CD4 T cells in relation to SARS-CoV-2 and coronaviruses. TCRdb keeps only in-frame clones here, not all; method: immunoSEQ multiplex PCR. The data show just under 20,000 clones, 70% to 90% seen once. Before the COVID-19 pandemic, during about 2011-2019, CD4+ T cells were taken from unexposed donors. After roughly ten days of culture, CD4+ T cells were isolated. The antigens of these receptors remain unknown. The sample taken for sequencing was CD4+ T cells from PBMCs, cultured in vitro. Receptor source: a human donor in good health.

The gene calls are TRBV6-6 and TRBJ2-1; 12 nucleotides line up with TRBD2. CDR3 length: 15 amino acids. The germline CDR1 and CDR2 sequences are MNHNY and SVGAGI (reference sequence). V gave up 6 bases and J gave up 9 bases; unmatched junction bases: 9. The CDR3 is CASRGGTSGWSEQFF. The CDR3 DNA reads TGTGCCAGCAGAGGGGGGACTAGCGGGTGGAGTGAGCAGTTCTTC.

The CDR3 is CASRRGGGAEAFF. CDR3 DNA: TGTGCCAGCAGAAGGGGCGGAGGCGCTGAAGCTTTCTTT. This chain links TRBV6-5 with TRBJ1-1; D may be TRBD1 (5 bases). The V gene lost 6 bases and the J gene lost 6 bases, with 14 bases spanning the gap. CDR1 and CDR2 (germline): MNHEY, SVGAGI. The CDR3 is 13 amino acids.

The chain carries TRBV7-2 and TRBJ2-7; 13 bases align to TRBD2. The CDR3 runs 15 residues. Per germline, CDR1 SGHTA and CDR2 FQGNSA. V trimming: 2 bases; J trimming: 5 bases; junction bases outside the gene matches: 3. CDR3 nucleotide sequence: TGTGCCAGCAGCTTAACTAGCGGGGGGGCGGACGAGCAGTACTTC. Protein sequence: CASSLTSGGADEQYF.

The rearrangement links TRBV7-8 to TRBJ1-2; TRBD1 might be the D (5 bases). CDR1 SGHVS and CDR2 FQNEAQ come from the germline V gene. The CDR3 is 13 residues long. V lost 5 bases to trimming and J lost 12 bases, with 19 bases between them. The CDR3 loop reads CASSEVGGLGDTF. CDR3 nucleotides: TGTGCCAGCAGCGAAGTTGGGGGATTGGGGGACACCTTC.

The chain carries TRBV18 and TRBJ2-1; 7 positions agree with TRBD1. The CDR3 length is 15 residues. Germline-derived CDR1 and CDR2 are KGHSH and LQKENI. V lost 1 base and J lost 2; bases outside the gene matches: 2. The CDR3 is CASSPRQGPYNEQFF. The CDR3 DNA reads TGTGCCAGCTCACCACGACAGGGCCCCTACAATGAGCAGTTCTTC.

In its sample, this clone was seen a few times. CDR3 region: CASSLPVATSPLHF. CDR3 DNA: TGTGCCAGCAGCCTCCCTGTTGCCACTTCACCCCTCCACTTT. The V and J genes are TRBV7-9 and TRBJ1-6; D is uncertain. The V end lost 5 bases, the J end lost 9 bases, and 14 bases lay between the germline ends. The CDR3 has 14 residues. Germline-derived CDR1 and CDR2 are SEHNR and FQNEAQ (reference sequence). The variable domain in full, with the rest retrieved from reference TRBV7-9 and TRBJ1-6, is DTGVSQNPRHKITKRGQNVTFRCDPISEHNRLYWYRQTLGQGPEFLTYFQNEAQLEKSRLLSDRFSAERPKGSFSTLEIQRTEQGDSAMYLCASSLPVATSPLHFGNGTRLTVT.

The rearrangement links TRBV19 to TRBJ1-6; no firm D call. V was shortened by 5 bases and J by 6 bases, with 11 bases between the two germline ends. Germline loops: CDR1 LNHDA, CDR2 SQIVND (reference sequence). The CDR3 loop spans 14 amino acids. Written as DNA, the CDR3 is TGTGCCAGTAGTGCCACCACAAGTAATTCACCCCTCCACTTT. This translates into CASSATTSNSPLHF.

V and J are TRBV5-4 and TRBJ2-3; TRBD2 matches at 7 bases. With 1 base clipped from V and 2 bases from J, the junction kept 4 bases outside the gene matches. The CDR3 is 15 residues long. In germline, CDR1 is SGHNT, CDR2 YYREEE (reference sequence). The CDR3 region is CASSLTLAVTDTQYF. For the CDR3, the DNA is TGTGCCAGCAGCTTGACCCTAGCGGTCACAGATACGCAGTATTTT.

The chain joins TRBV5-6 to TRBJ1-4; no clear D. V lost 1 base, J lost 8 bases, and 12 bases lay in between. In germline, CDR1 is SGHDT, CDR2 YYEEEE. This CDR3 has 14 residues. DNA of the CDR3: TGTGCCAGCAGCTTGTATGGATATGGCGAAAAACTGTTTTTT. Encoded protein: CASSLYGYGEKLFF.

The V and J genes are TRBV5-1 and TRBJ2-1; a possible D gene is TRBD2 (6 bases). Trimming took off 2 bases at V and 0 bases at J, with 12 bases between the two ends. The length of the CDR3 is 16 residues. CDR1 and CDR2 (germline): SGHRS, YFSETQ. The DNA of the CDR3 is TGCGCCAGCAGCTTATCGGGAGATCGCTCCTACAATGAGCAGTTCTTC. Amino acid sequence: CASSLSGDRSYNEQFF.

This clone came up once. CDR3 sequence reads: CASSQSQAMGEAFF. The CDR3 DNA reads as TGCGCCAGCAGCCAAAGTCAGGCGATGGGGGAAGCTTTCTTT. This chain joins TRBV4-1 and TRBJ1-1; D unclear. Germline V gives CDR1 MGHRA, CDR2 YSYEKL. The CDR3 length is 14 residues. Between the trimmed V and J ends, which lost 2 bases and 8 bases, there was a span of 15 bases.

The chain employs TRBV6-5 and TRBJ1-1, with 8 bases fitting TRBD1. Germline-derived CDR1 and CDR2 are MNHEY and SVGAGI. J gave up 4 bases and V 4 bases, and 2 bases lay outside the gene matches. This CDR3 comprises 13 residues. Written as DNA, the CDR3 is TGTGCCAGCAGTTCTACAGGGGGCACTGAAGCTTTCTTT. Its translation: CASSSTGGTEAFF.

J is TRBJ1-1 and V is TRBV6-5, with unresolved D. There are 13 residues in the CDR3. CDR1 and CDR2 from the germline V gene are MNHEY and SVGAGI. V lost 7 bases and J 1 base, leaving 10 bases between the germline ends. CDR3 residues: CASKTAGNTEAFF. The CDR3 region has the DNA TGTGCCAGCAAGACTGCCGGGAACACTGAAGCTTTCTTT.

The chain carries TRBV18 and TRBJ1-5; 11 bases fit TRBD1. J lost 5 bases, V lost 1 base, and 7 bases had no gene match. The CDR3 runs 17 residues. In germline, CDR1 is KGHSH, CDR2 LQKENI. CDR3 protein: CASSPRPGQGADQPQHF. As DNA, the CDR3 is TGTGCCAGCTCACCACGGCCCGGACAGGGGGCGGATCAGCCCCAGCATTTT.

This chain uses TRBV7-8 with TRBJ1-6, with 8 bases aligning to TRBD1. The V segment lost 5 bases and the J segment 9 bases; nucleotides outside the gene matches: 6. Germline V gene lookup returns CDR1 SGHVS and CDR2 FQNEAQ. This CDR3 has 14 residues. The chain's CDR3 is CASSGPGGRSPLHF. The CDR3 bases are TGTGCCAGCAGCGGGCCAGGGGGCCGTTCACCCCTCCACTTT.

Only one count was recorded for this clone. The genes are TRBV4-1 and TRBJ2-7; weak D call: TRBD1 (5 bases). This CDR3 is built from 14 residues. V was cut by 4 bases and J by 2 bases, with 12 bases left in between. The V gene's germline CDR1 is MGHRA and CDR2 YSYEKL. The CDR3 is CASSPRREPYEQYF. CDR3 DNA sequence: TGCGCCAGCAGCCCTCGCAGGGAACCCTACGAGCAGTACTTC.

The chain has TRBV7-9 and TRBJ2-3; D possibly corresponds to TRBD2 (7 bases). This CDR3 has 15 residues. Germline V gene lookup returns CDR1 SEHNR and CDR2 FQNEAQ (reference sequence). Trimming removed 2 bases from V and 2 bases from J, with 11 bases in between. The CDR3 DNA reads as TGTGCCAGCAGCTTACGAGGGGGGGACACAGATACGCAGTATTTT. Amino acids: CASSLRGGDTDTQYF.

The chain joins TRBV19 to TRBJ2-1; D possibly corresponds to TRBD1 (5 bases). The CDR3 totals 15 residues. The V gene lost 2 bases and the J gene lost 7 bases, with 15 bases spanning the gap. The V gene's germline CDR1 is LNHDA and CDR2 SQIVND (reference sequence). CDR3 in DNA: TGTGCCAGTAGTATAAGGGGCGCAAGTTTGAATGAGCAGTTCTTC. Translated: CASSIRGASLNEQFF.

The rearrangement links TRBV4-3 to TRBJ2-1; the match to TRBD1 covers 7 bases. V lost 4 bases to trimming and J lost 0 bases; unmatched junction nucleotides: 3. Germline lookup yields CDR1 LGHNA and CDR2 YSLEER. The CDR3 is 15 residues long. CDR3 DNA sequence: TGCGCCAGCAGCCTTGGGACAGCCTCCTACAATGAGCAGTTCTTC. It codes for CASSLGTASYNEQFF.

CDR3 protein: CASSPGLGTTGELFF. The DNA for the CDR3 is TGTGCCAGCTCCCCGGGACTCGGCACGACCGGGGAGCTGTTTTTT. The V and J genes are TRBV18 and TRBJ2-2; D perhaps matches TRBD2 (6 bases). There are 15 residues in the CDR3. Per the germline V gene, CDR1 is KGHSH and CDR2 is LQKENI. Trimming took off 6 bases at V and 5 bases at J, with 16 bases between the two ends.

This clone was picked up a small number of times. The rearrangement uses TRBV5-1 and TRBJ1-2; 9 positions match TRBD1. The CDR3 has 16 amino acids. Per the germline V gene, CDR1 is SGHRS and CDR2 is YFSETQ. The V segment lost 4 bases and the J segment 0 bases; nucleotides outside the gene matches: 7. The CDR3 region has the DNA TGCGCCAGCAGCCCGGACAGGGGATTCGCTAACTATGGCTACACCTTC. Translated, it gives CASSPDRGFANYGYTF.

The chain has TRBV5-6 and TRBJ2-1, with TRBD1 matching over 9 bases. Germline lookup yields CDR1 SGHDT and CDR2 YYEEEE. V shed 4 bases and J 10 bases; nucleotides not matched to a gene: 9. The CDR3 runs 14 residues. CDR3 in DNA: TGTGCCAGCAGCCGTGTCGGGACAGGGAGAGAGCAGTTCTTC. This translates into CASSRVGTGREQFF. The whole variable domain, filled in from reference TRBV5-6 and TRBJ2-1, reads DAGVTQSPTHLIKTRGQQVTLRCSPKSGHDTVSWYQQALGQGPQFIFQYYEEEERQRGNFPDRFSGHQFPNYSSELNVNALLLGDSALYLCASSRVGTGREQFFGPGTRLTVL.